One T cell receptor beta chain is described in this entry. Its antigen remains unidentified. The data derive from a study of beta chain features in type 1 diabetes. Expressed TCRB transcripts were sequenced because the isolated RNA had all been reverse transcribed beforehand. The data were produced by immunoSEQ multiplex PCR, yet TCRdb's version contains in-frame clones alone and is incomplete. The sample lists about 240,000 clones, approximately 15% occurring once. Study outcomes and limitations: Within each of all four CD4+ subsets, Type 1 diabetes patients had TCRB CDR3s that were moderately but significantly shorter. Type 1 diabetes patients had fewer VDJ junction insertions and more deletions.

There are 14 residues in the CDR3. With 1 base removed from V and 5 bases from J, the gap between germline ends came to 11 bases. Germline V CDR1 and CDR2: KGHSH, LQKENI. The sample consisted of naive CD4+ T cells from blood. J is TRBJ2-5 and V is TRBV18, with a tentative D call TRBD1 (6 bases). The origin of this receptor is a man aged 25-45 years with type 1 diabetes. CDR3: CASSPRGPDETQYF. In DNA, the CDR3 is TGTGCCAGCTCACCACGGGGGCCAGACGAGACCCAGTACTTC.